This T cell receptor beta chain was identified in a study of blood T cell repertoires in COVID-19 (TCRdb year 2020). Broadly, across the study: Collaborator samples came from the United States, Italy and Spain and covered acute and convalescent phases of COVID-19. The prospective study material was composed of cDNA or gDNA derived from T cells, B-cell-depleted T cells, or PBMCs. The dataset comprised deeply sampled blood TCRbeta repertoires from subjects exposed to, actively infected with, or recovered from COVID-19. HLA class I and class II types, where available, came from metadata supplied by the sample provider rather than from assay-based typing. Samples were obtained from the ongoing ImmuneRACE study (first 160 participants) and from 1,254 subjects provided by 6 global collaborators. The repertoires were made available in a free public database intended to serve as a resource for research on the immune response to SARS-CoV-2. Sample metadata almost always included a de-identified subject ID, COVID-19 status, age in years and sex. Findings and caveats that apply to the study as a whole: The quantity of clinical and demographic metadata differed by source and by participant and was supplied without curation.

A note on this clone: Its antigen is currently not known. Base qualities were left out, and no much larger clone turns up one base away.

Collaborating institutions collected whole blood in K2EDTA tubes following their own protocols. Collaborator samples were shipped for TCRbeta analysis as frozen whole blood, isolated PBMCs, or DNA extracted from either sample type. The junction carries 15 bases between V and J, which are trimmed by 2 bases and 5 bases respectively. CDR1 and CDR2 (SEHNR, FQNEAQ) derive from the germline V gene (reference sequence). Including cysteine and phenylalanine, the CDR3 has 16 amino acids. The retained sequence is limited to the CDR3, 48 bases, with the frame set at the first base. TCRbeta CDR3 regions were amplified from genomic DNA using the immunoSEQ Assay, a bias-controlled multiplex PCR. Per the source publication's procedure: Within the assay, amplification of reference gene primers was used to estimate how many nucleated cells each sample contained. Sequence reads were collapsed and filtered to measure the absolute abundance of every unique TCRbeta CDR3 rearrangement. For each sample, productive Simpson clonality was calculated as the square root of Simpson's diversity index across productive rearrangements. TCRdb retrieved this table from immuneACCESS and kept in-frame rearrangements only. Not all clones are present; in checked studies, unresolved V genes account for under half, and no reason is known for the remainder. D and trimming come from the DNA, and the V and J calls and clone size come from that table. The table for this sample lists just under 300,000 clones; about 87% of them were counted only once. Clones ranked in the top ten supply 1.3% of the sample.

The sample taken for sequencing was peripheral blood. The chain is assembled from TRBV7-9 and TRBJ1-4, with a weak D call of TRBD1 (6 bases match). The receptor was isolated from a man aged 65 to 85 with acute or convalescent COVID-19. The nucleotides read TGTGCCAGCAGCTTAACGTCGGGTACAGGGAATGAAAAACTGTTTTTT. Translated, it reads CASSLTSGTGNEKLFF.